Listed below are T cell receptor beta chains from one sample, sequenced in a study of T-cell memory formation after mild COVID-19. TCRdb redid the calling of the 5' RACE reads with MiXCR, one entry per CDR3 protein. The sample consists of hundreds of thousands of distinct CDR3 sequences, 15% to 25% of them appearing once. The sample comprised PBMCs or a T cell subset sorted from them (not recorded which). These receptors were collected from an adult woman who had mild COVID-19 (a few samples of this study predate the infection). Cell type and time point are not known. Each CDR3 is given with its conserved first and last residue. A D gene is named only where the DNA matches it firmly. Size values are once, few and many counts, or a class for expanded clones, and some rows have none.

TGTGCCAGCAGTACCTCAGTGTTTGGAGCGGGAATGAACATTCAGTACTTC CASSTSVFGAGMNIQYF TRBD2 17 TRBJ2-4 TRBV7-3 NA
TGTGCCAGCAGTTTATCGGGACAGGGGCATCAGCCCCAGCATTTT CASSLSGQGHQPQHF TRBD1 15 TRBJ1-5 TRBV12-3/TRBV12-4 NA
TGTGCCAGCAAAAAGACAGGGAACACTGAAGCTTTCTTT CASKKTGNTEAFF NA 13 TRBJ1-1 TRBV6-5 few
TGTGCCAGCAGCATATTGGTTAACAATGAGCAGTTCTTC CASSILVNNEQFF NA 13 TRBJ2-1 TRBV6-2/TRBV6-3 few
TGTGCCAGCAGCCTCCGACCGGAGACCCAGTACTTC CASSLRPETQYF NA 12 TRBJ2-5 TRBV3-1 NA
TGTGCCAGCACTATTACAGGGGCGAACGGGGAGCTGTTTTTT CASTITGANGELFF TRBD1 14 TRBJ2-2 TRBV6-5 NA
TGTGCCAGCAGCCCCAGGGTAATTCAGGAAAAACTGTTTTTT CASSPRVIQEKLFF NA 14 TRBJ1-4 TRBV7-8 few
TGTGCCAGCACCTCCGGGACAGGATTTGACAATGAGCAGTTCTTC CASTSGTGFDNEQFF TRBD1 15 TRBJ2-1 TRBV12-3/TRBV12-4 NA
TGTGCCAGCACCGGTTGGCCTCGGGACTATGGCTACACCTTC CASTGWPRDYGYTF NA 14 TRBJ1-2 TRBV12-3/TRBV12-4 NA
TGTGCCAGCAGCGTAACTCCCGCTAGCACAGATACGCAGTATTTT CASSVTPASTDTQYF NA 15 TRBJ2-3 TRBV9 NA
TGCAGTGCTAGAGATGTCGAGCGGGGGGCTTCTTACAATGAGCAGTTCTTC CSARDVERGASYNEQFF TRBD2 17 TRBJ2-1 TRBV20-1 NA
TGTGCCAGCACCCAGGCGGCGAACACTGAAGCTTTCTTT CASTQAANTEAFF NA 13 TRBJ1-1 TRBV9 NA
TGCAGCGTTGTGGCTAGCGGTTCAACAGATACGCAGTATTTT CSVVASGSTDTQYF TRBD2 14 TRBJ2-3 TRBV29-1 few
TGTGCCAGCAGTTTACCTGGCGGGGAGCTGTTTTTT CASSLPGGELFF NA 12 TRBJ2-2 TRBV28 many
TGTGCCACCAGAGATAGCGGGGGCTCCTACAATGAGCAGTTCTTC CATRDSGGSYNEQFF TRBD2 15 TRBJ2-1 TRBV24-1 many
TGTGCCAGCAGTTTAGCGGGGTTTAGTGCCTCTGGGGCCAACGTCCTGACTTTC CASSLAGFSASGANVLTF NA 18 TRBJ2-6 TRBV12-3/TRBV12-4 NA
TGCGCCAGCAGCCAATTGACAGGGGGAGTAACAGATACGCAGTATTTT CASSQLTGGVTDTQYF TRBD1 16 TRBJ2-3 TRBV4-1 many
TGCGCCAGCAGCCTACCCCGACTAGCGGGGGGGCCAGCAGATACGCAGTATTTT CASSLPRLAGGPADTQYF TRBD2 18 TRBJ2-3 TRBV5-1 once
TGCGCCAGCAGCCCGGCGAGGGGTGATGGGGAGACCCAGTACTTC CASSPARGDGETQYF NA 15 TRBJ2-5 TRBV4-1 NA
TGCGCCAGCAGCCCGGACAGGGTCTACGAGCAGTACTTC CASSPDRVYEQYF TRBD1 13 TRBJ2-7 TRBV4-1 many
TGTGCCAGCAGTTACCGACAGGGGTATCAGCCCCAGCATTTT CASSYRQGYQPQHF TRBD1 14 TRBJ1-5 TRBV6-2/TRBV6-3 NA
TGTGCCAGCAGTTTAGCGGGGGCGGGAGTTTTCCCCTACGAGCAGTACTTC CASSLAGAGVFPYEQYF NA 17 TRBJ2-7 TRBV12-3/TRBV12-4 few
TGTGCCAGCAGCTTGGGAGTTGGGCAGGCTATCTCCTACGAGCAGTACTTC CASSLGVGQAISYEQYF NA 17 TRBJ2-7 TRBV5-5 NA
TGTGCCAGCAGCTCCCCCATCGCCCTGAGGGCCAACGTCCTGACTTTC CASSSPIALRANVLTF NA 16 TRBJ2-6 TRBV9 many
TGTGCCAGCAGTGAAGCTGGGCAGGGGGAGACCCAGTACTTC CASSEAGQGETQYF NA 14 TRBJ2-5 TRBV25-1 few
TGTGCCAGTAGTCATCGAGGGCAGACCTATGGCTACACCTTC CASSHRGQTYGYTF NA 14 TRBJ1-2 TRBV19 NA
TGTGCCAGCAGCCAAGTCGTAGCGGGAGGGGTCAAAAACATTCAGTACTTC CASSQVVAGGVKNIQYF TRBD2 17 TRBJ2-4 TRBV4-2 NA
TGCAGCGTGCGGCAGCGGGGCTACAATGAGCAGTTCTTC CSVRQRGYNEQFF TRBD2 13 TRBJ2-1 TRBV29-1 NA
TGCGCCAGCAGCCAAGAACCGGGACAGGGACTCTACGAGCAGTACTTC CASSQEPGQGLYEQYF TRBD1 16 TRBJ2-7 TRBV4-1 NA
TGCGCCAGCAGGGACGACTACAATGAGCAGTTCTTC CASRDDYNEQFF NA 12 TRBJ2-1 TRBV5-1 few
TGCGCCAGCAGCTCATCCGCGGCGGGGGGTTATGAGACCCAGTACTTC CASSSSAAGGYETQYF TRBD2 16 TRBJ2-5 TRBV5-1 few
TGCAGCGTTGTGACTCTAGGAGGTGAAAAACTGTTTTTT CSVVTLGGEKLFF NA 13 TRBJ1-4 TRBV29-1 few
TGCGCCAGCAGCTGGGACAGGGTTCAGAATGAGCAGTTCTTC CASSWDRVQNEQFF TRBD1 14 TRBJ2-1 TRBV5-1 NA
TGTGCCAGCAGCTTAGCGTCTAGCGGGGTTCGCAATGAGCAGTTCTTC CASSLASSGVRNEQFF TRBD2 16 TRBJ2-1 TRBV7-9 few
TGTGCCAGCGGAAACCCCAGGGAGGTGGGAAACACCATATATTTT CASGNPREVGNTIYF NA 15 TRBJ1-3 TRBV3-1 NA
TGTGCCAGCAGCAACAGGGGGCCCACAGATACGCAGTATTTT CASSNRGPTDTQYF TRBD1 14 TRBJ2-3 TRBV7-7 many
TGTGCCACCAGTGACAGAGATGAGCAGTTCTTC CATSDRDEQFF NA 11 TRBJ2-1 TRBV24-1 NA
TGTGCCAGCAGTCCCGGGGCGTATTTTGGCGAAAAACTGTTTTTT CASSPGAYFGEKLFF NA 15 TRBJ1-4 TRBV12-3/TRBV12-4 NA
TGTGCCAGCAGTCTCTGGACTATCACAGATACGCAGTATTTT CASSLWTITDTQYF NA 14 TRBJ2-3 TRBV12-3/TRBV12-4 NA
TGCAGCGTTGCCCCGCGCCTGTCCTACGAGCAGTACTTC CSVAPRLSYEQYF NA 13 TRBJ2-7 TRBV29-1 few
TGTGCCAGCAGCTCCCAGAGGGCGGATACGCAGTATTTT CASSSQRADTQYF NA 13 TRBJ2-3 TRBV12-3/TRBV12-4 many
TGCGCCAGCAGCGGCCAACTAGCGGGAAACTCTGGGGCCAACGTCCTGACTTTC CASSGQLAGNSGANVLTF TRBD2 18 TRBJ2-6 TRBV5-1 NA
TGTGCCAGCAGTCATCGAGGGAGCGGGAAGGGAGATACGCAGTATTTT CASSHRGSGKGDTQYF TRBD2 16 TRBJ2-3 TRBV5-6 few
TGTGCCAGCAGCGTAGGCGGTCATGGGGGAAATACGCAGTATTTT CASSVGGHGGNTQYF NA 15 TRBJ2-3 TRBV9 NA
TGTGCCACCAGTGACCCAGGGTCCCAGAACACCGGGGAGCTGTTTTTT CATSDPGSQNTGELFF NA 16 TRBJ2-2 TRBV24-1 NA
TGTGCCAGCAGCTTAGAGGGGACATTTAGCACAGATACGCAGTATTTT CASSLEGTFSTDTQYF NA 16 TRBJ2-3 TRBV7-9 few
TGTGCCAGCAGCGGACTAGCGGTTGAGGGCATTCAGTACTTC CASSGLAVEGIQYF TRBD2 14 TRBJ2-4 TRBV12-3/TRBV12-4 NA
TGTGCCAGCAGCTTAGATTGGATTCAGTACTTC CASSLDWIQYF NA 11 TRBJ2-4 TRBV7-9 few
TGTGCCAGCAGCTTGTTCGACAGGGAGATTTCCACTGAAGCTTTCTTT CASSLFDREISTEAFF TRBD1 16 TRBJ1-1 TRBV5-6 NA
TGTGCCAGCAGCTCCGGGGGGTTTGGAGAAAAACTGTTTTTT CASSSGGFGEKLFF NA 14 TRBJ1-4 TRBV5-6 once
TGTGCCCCCGAGGGGGCCAATAATGAAAAACTGTTTTTT CAPEGANNEKLFF TRBD1 13 TRBJ1-4 TRBV27 NA
TGTGCCAGCAGCCAAGCAGGGACTAATGGCTACACCTTC CASSQAGTNGYTF NA 13 TRBJ1-2 TRBV3-1 few
TGTGCCATCAGTGACCATAGCGGAGTTTACGAGCAGTACTTC CAISDHSGVYEQYF NA 14 TRBJ2-7 TRBV10-3 NA
TGCGCCAGCAGCTTGATTGTCGGGACAGGGGATACGCAGTATTTT CASSLIVGTGDTQYF TRBD1 15 TRBJ2-3 TRBV5-1 NA
TGTGCCAGCAGTATCGGACAGGGAGTTCAATCACCCCTCCACTTT CASSIGQGVQSPLHF TRBD1 15 TRBJ1-6 TRBV28 few
TGTGCCAGCAGCTTAATGGGGGGGGACACCGGGGAGCTGTTTTTT CASSLMGGDTGELFF TRBD2 15 TRBJ2-2 TRBV7-6 NA
TGTGCCAGCAGCGGGGACAGTTCACTGGTCAACGGGGAGCTGTTTTTT CASSGDSSLVNGELFF TRBD1 16 TRBJ2-2 TRBV9 NA
TGTGCCAGCAGTTTATTGGGGGGGCATTACGAGCAGTACTTC CASSLLGGHYEQYF NA 14 TRBJ2-7 TRBV27 few
TGTGCCAGCAGCCAAGATTGGGCCAGCTCTGGGGCCAACGTCCTGACTTTC CASSQDWASSGANVLTF NA 17 TRBJ2-6 TRBV3-1 NA